The T cell receptor beta chain under discussion was sequenced for a study of Graves' ophthalmopathy and Graves' hyperthyroidism. Beta-chain TCR CDR3 regions were amplified from RNA transcripts. The library came from an HTBI-primed first-round RT-PCR and a second-round multiplex PCR. A single record per CDR3 protein comes from TCRdb applying MiXCR to the multiplex PCR reads. The table lists about 400,000 distinct CDR3 sequences, about 18% of them singletons, with roughly 1.6% in the top ten. PBMCs originated in 8.5 to 10 ml of fresh peripheral blood. Broader study findings: The blood repertoire also included most expanded thyroid clonotypes above 0.001 frequency. With around 69% sensitivity and roughly 76% specificity, the model predicted ophthalmopathy progression.

This clonotype occurred many times. The target antigen is unknown. The CDR3 length is 14 residues. The V gene's germline CDR1 is MDHEN and CDR2 SYDVKM. V trimming: 7 bases; J trimming: 3 bases; junction bases outside the gene matches: 3. The sequenced sample consisted of peripheral blood. J is TRBJ2-5 and V is TRBV28; TRBD2 matches 12 bases. The receptor's source is a woman in her late teens or twenties with Graves' ophthalmopathy. DNA of the CDR3: TGTGCCAGCAAGCTAGCGGGAGGGGAAGAGACCCAGTACTTC. Translated: CASKLAGGEETQYF.